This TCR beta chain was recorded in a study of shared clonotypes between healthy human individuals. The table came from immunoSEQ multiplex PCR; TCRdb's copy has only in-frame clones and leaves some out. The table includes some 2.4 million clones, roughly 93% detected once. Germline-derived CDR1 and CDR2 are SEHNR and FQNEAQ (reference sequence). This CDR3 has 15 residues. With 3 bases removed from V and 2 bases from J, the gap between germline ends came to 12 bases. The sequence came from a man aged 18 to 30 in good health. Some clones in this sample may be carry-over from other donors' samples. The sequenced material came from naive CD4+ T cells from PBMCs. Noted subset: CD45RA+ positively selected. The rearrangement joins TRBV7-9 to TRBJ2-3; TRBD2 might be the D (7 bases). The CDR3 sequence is CASSFRGGVTDTQYF. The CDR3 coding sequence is TGTGCCAGCAGCTTTAGAGGGGGGGTCACAGATACGCAGTATTTT.